The T cell receptor (beta chain) under discussion was sequenced for a study of regulatory T cells in long-lasting Graves disease. Germline V gene sequence: CDR1 MDHEN, CDR2 SYDVKM. There are 14 residues in the CDR3. The V and J ends lost 6 bases and 6 bases respectively, with 14 bases between them. A word on this clonotype: The antigen remains unidentified.

CDR3 regions were amplified by Arm-PCR using iRepertoire HTBI primers to build TCR beta libraries. A single record per CDR3 protein comes from TCRdb applying MiXCR to the multiplex PCR reads. The table includes 400,000 to 500,000 distinct CDR3 sequences, 20% to 25% detected once. Time point noted: persistent/refractory GD, antithyroid drugs over 5 years with positive TRAb. With RNA extracted from PBMCs as input, the TCR library was made. Roughly 9.3 milliliters of peripheral blood were taken and placed in EDTA tubes. The study's findings and limits: In persistent patients, shared public clonotypes (approximately 3,000) outnumbered those in new patients (roughly 870). Persistent disease favored TRBV28, TRBJ1-2 and TRBJ2-5. It was possible that the small sample size reduced accuracy.

The sequence was collected from a female donor with Graves disease. The chain is built from TRBV28 and TRBJ1-4; a weak D match, TRBD1 (5 bases). Source: peripheral blood mononuclear cells (PBMCs), taken when the disease was refractory, from a patient treated with antithyroid drugs. CDR3 in amino acids: CASSLAGLDEKLFF. The CDR3 DNA is TGTGCCAGCAGCTTGGCGGGGCTGGATGAAAAACTGTTTTTT.